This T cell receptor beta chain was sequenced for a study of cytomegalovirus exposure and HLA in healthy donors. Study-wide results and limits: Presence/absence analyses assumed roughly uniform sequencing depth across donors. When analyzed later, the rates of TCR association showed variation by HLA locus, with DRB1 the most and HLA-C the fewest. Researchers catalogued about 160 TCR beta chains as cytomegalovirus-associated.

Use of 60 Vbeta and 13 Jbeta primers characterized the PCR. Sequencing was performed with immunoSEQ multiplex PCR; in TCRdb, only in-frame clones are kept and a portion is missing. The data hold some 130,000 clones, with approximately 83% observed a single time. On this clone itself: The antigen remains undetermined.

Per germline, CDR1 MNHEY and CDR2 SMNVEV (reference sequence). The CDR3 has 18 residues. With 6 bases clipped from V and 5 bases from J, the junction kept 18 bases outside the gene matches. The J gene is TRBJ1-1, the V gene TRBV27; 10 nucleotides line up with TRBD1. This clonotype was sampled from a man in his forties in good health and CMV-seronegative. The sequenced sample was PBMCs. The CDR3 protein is CASSFLRDRGVGLTEAFF. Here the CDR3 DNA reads TGTGCCAGCAGCTTCCTCCGGGACAGGGGCGTCGGTTTAACTGAAGCTTTCTTT.